This T cell receptor (beta chain) was captured by sequencing in a study of technical replicates of blood from several donors. Some clones are missing from TCRdb's copy, which holds only in-frame ones; the method was immunoSEQ multiplex PCR. The sample lists under 80,000 clones; under 90% were seen once. The receptor's source is a human donor in good health. Some clones in this sample may be carry-over from other donors' samples. Sequencing input: PBMCs.

CDR3 in DNA: TGTGCCAGCAGCGTCAGCAGGGGGCATCAGGGCGGGGTCCTGGACGAGCAGTACTTC. It encodes CASSVSRGHQGGVLDEQYF. This chain links TRBV21-1 with TRBJ2-7; the table's D gene call, TRBD1, was not cross checked with the DNA. TRBV21-1 is listed as a pseudogene. The CDR3 sequence is 19 residues long.